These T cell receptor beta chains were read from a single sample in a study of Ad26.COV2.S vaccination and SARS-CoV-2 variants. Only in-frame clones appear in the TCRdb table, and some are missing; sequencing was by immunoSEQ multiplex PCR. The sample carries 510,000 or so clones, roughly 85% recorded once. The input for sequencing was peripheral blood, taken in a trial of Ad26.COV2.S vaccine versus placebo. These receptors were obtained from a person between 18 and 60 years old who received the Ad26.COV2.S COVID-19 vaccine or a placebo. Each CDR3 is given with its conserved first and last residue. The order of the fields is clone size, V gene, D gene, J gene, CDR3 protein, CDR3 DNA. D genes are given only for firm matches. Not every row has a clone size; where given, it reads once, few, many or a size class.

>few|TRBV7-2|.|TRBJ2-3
CASSLDPLVGTQYF
TGTGCCAGCAGCTTAGATCCCCTAGTAGGTACGCAGTATTTT
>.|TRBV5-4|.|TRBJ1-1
CASSFRGTEAFF
TGTGCCAGCAGCTTCAGGGGCACTGAAGCTTTCTTT
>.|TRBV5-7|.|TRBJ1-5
CASSLPGRVKQPQHF
TGTGCCAGCAGCTTACCGGGACGAGTTAAACAGCCCCAGCATTTT
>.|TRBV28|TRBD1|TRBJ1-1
CASSPSGQANTEAFF
TGTGCCAGCAGTCCCTCGGGACAGGCCAACACTGAAGCTTTCTTT
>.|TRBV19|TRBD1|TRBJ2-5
CASSTPGTGAETQYF
TGTGCCAGTAGTACACCCGGGACAGGGGCCGAGACCCAGTACTTC
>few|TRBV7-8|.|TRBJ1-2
CASSLGGLAYGYTF
TGTGCCAGCAGCTTAGGTGGGTTAGCGTATGGCTACACCTTC
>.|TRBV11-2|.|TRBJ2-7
CASSLILELAEQYF
TGTGCCAGCAGCTTAATACTAGAACTTGCCGAGCAGTACTTC
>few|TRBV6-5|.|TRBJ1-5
CASRKVGYSNQPQHF
TGTGCCAGCAGGAAGGTAGGGTATAGCAATCAGCCCCAGCATTTT
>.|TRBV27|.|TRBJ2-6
CASSLGGGSGANVLTF
TGTGCCAGCAGTTTGGGTGGTGGCTCTGGGGCCAACGTCCTGACTTTC
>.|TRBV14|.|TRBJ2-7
CASSPRCEKGSYEQYF
TGTGCCAGCAGCCCCCGATGTGAAAAGGGCTCCTACGAGCAGTACTTC
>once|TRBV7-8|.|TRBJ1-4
CASSNTGSRGEKLFF
TGTGCCAGCAGCAATACCGGGTCCAGAGGTGAAAAACTGTTTTTT
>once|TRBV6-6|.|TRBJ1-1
CASSTTANTEAFF
TGTGCCAGCAGTACGACAGCGAACACTGAAGCTTTCTTT
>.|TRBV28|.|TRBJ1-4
CASSTTGTHNEKLFF
TGTGCCAGCAGTACAACAGGGACCCATAATGAAAAACTGTTTTTT
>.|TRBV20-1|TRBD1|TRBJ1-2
CSASLQGAGGYTF
TGCAGTGCTAGTCTACAGGGGGCGGGGGGCTACACCTTC
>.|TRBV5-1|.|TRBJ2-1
CASSSPRGTYNEQFF
TGCGCCAGCAGCTCCCCGAGAGGGACCTACAATGAGCAGTTCTTC
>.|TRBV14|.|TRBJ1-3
CASSQVGQFTTGNTIYF
TGTGCCAGCAGCCAAGTGGGGCAGTTCACAACTGGAAACACCATATATTTT
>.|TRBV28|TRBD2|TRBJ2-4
CASSAGTSRNIQYF
TGTGCCAGCAGTGCGGGGACTAGTCGAAACATTCAGTACTTC
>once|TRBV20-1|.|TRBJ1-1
CSARGTEAFF
TGCAGTGCTAGAGGGACTGAAGCTTTCTTT
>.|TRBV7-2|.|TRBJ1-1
CASSLAAQWQGTEAFF
TGTGCCAGCAGCTTAGCGGCCCAATGGCAGGGGACTGAAGCTTTCTTT
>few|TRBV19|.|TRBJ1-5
CASSIVAVNQPQHF
TGTGCCAGTAGTATAGTAGCAGTAAATCAGCCCCAGCATTTT
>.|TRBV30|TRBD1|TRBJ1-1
CAWRDRGRTEAFF
TGTGCCTGGAGGGACAGGGGGCGGACTGAAGCTTTCTTT
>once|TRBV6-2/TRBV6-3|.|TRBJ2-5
CASSSSVKPQETQYF
TGTGCCAGCAGTTCCTCGGTGAAACCCCAAGAGACCCAGTACTTC
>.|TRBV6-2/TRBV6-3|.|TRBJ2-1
CASSYFHEQFF
TGTGCCAGCAGTTACTTTCATGAGCAGTTCTTC
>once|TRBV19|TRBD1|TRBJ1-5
CASTGQGLGQPQHF
TGTGCCAGTACAGGACAGGGGTTAGGGCAGCCCCAGCATTTT
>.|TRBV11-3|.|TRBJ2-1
CASSLRVSRDSYNEQFF
TGTGCCAGCAGCTTACGTGTTAGCCGGGACTCCTACAATGAGCAGTTCTTC
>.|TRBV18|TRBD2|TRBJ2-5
CASSPVSGSFQETQYF
TGTGCCAGCTCACCGGTTAGCGGGAGTTTCCAAGAGACCCAGTACTTC
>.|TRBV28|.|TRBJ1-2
CASSYLYGYTF
TGTGCCAGCAGTTACCTCTATGGCTACACCTTC
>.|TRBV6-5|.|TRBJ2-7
CASRTWPRQTYEQYF
TGTGCCAGCAGAACCTGGCCTCGACAGACGTACGAGCAGTACTTC